This T cell receptor beta chain was captured by sequencing in a study of blood T cells in healthy people across ages. Study-level findings and limits: Significant beta diversity loss was already apparent by age approximately 37, declining roughly linearly. Long-lived donors carried more naive CD4+ cells and greater diversity than aged donors.

For this clonotype: Its antigen is not identified. Mismatch with germline at one junction end may stem from a read error.

The study recruited healthy Caucasian donors from Russia who were aged about 6 to 90. This CDR3 comprises 12 residues. Per the germline V gene, CDR1 is MGHRA and CDR2 is YSYEKL. A sample-barcoded 5' primer and a J-beta primer mix were used in a second PCR of roughly 7 to 11 cycles. TCRdb re-analysed the 5' RACE reads in MiXCR, keeping a single row per CDR3 protein. This table has over a million distinct CDR3 sequences, over 35% appearing once. The source material was blood. The TCR comes from an older woman in good health. This chain joins TRBV4-1 and TRBJ2-1, with no clear D. The CDR3 spells CASSQGNNERFF. The CDR3 coding sequence is TGCGCCAGCAGCCAAGGTAACAATGAGCGGTTCTTC.